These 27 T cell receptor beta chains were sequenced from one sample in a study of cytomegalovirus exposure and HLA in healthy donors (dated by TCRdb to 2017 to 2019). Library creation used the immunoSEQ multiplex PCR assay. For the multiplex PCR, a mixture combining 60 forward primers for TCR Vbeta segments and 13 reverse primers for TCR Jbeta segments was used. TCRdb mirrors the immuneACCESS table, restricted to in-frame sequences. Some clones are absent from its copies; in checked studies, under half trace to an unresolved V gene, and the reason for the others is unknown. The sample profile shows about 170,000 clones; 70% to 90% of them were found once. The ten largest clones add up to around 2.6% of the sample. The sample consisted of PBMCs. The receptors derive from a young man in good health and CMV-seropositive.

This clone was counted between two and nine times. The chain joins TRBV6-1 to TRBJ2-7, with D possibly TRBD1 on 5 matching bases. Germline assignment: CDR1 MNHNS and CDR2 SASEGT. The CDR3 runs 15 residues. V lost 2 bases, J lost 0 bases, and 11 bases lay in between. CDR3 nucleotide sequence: TGTGCCAGCAGTGAACGGCCAGGGAACTCCTACGAGCAGTACTTC. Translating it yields CASSERPGNSYEQYF.

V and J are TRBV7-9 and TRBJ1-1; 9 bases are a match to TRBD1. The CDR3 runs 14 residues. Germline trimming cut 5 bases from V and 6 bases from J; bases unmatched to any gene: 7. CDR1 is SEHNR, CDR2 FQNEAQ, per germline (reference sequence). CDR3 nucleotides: TGTGCCAGCAGCCCCCGGACAGGGGAATCTGAAGCTTTCTTT. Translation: CASSPRTGESEAFF.

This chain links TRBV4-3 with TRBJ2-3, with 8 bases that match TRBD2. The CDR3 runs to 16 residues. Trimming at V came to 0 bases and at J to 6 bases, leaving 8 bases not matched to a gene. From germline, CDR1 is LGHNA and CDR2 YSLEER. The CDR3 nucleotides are TGCGCCAGCAGCCAAGATTTAGCGGGAAGAGGGGATACGCAGTATTTT. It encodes CASSQDLAGRGDTQYF.

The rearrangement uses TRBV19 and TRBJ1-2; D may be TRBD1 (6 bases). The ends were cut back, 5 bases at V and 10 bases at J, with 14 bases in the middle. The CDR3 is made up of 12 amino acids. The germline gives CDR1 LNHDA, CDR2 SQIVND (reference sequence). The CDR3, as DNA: TGTGCCAGTAGTGGATTGGACAGATTCTACACCTTC. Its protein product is CASSGLDRFYTF.

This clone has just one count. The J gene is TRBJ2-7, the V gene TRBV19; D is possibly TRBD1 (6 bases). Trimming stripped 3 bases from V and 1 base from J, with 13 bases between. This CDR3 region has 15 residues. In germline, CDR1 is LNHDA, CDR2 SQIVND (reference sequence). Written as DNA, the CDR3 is TGTGCCAGTAGTATGGGGGCAGGTTCATCCTACGAGCAGTACTTC. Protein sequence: CASSMGAGSSYEQYF.

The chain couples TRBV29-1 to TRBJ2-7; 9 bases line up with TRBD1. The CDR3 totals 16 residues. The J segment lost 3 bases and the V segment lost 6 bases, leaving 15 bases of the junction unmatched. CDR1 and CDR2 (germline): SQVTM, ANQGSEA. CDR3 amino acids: CSVSRGGTGFRYEQYF. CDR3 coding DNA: TGCAGCGTCTCCCGAGGGGGGACAGGGTTTCGCTACGAGCAGTACTTC.

Here the CDR3 DNA reads TGTGCCGGCGGGCCGTATAGTGGGTACTACGAGCAGTACTTC. Amino acids: CAGGPYSGYYEQYF. This chain links TRBV6-1 with TRBJ2-5; perhaps TRBD2 as D (5 bases). The end of the DNA aligns better with TRBJ2-7, so the J call may be wrong. This CDR3 is built from 14 residues. The germline gives CDR1 MNHNS, CDR2 SASEGT.

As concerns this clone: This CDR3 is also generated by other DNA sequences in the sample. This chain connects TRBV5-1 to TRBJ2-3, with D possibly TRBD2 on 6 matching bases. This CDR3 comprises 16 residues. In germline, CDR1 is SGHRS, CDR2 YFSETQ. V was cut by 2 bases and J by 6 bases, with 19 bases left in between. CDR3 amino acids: CASSLVPGLQSDTQYF. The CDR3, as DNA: TGCGCCAGCAGCTTAGTCCCGGGACTGCAATCGGATACGCAGTATTTT.

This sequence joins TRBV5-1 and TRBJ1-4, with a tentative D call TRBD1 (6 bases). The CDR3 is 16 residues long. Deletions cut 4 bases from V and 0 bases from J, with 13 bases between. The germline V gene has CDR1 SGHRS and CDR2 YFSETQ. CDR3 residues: CASSPRGSATNEKLFF. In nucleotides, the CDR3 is TGCGCCAGCAGCCCCAGGGGTTCGGCAACTAATGAAAAACTGTTTTTT.

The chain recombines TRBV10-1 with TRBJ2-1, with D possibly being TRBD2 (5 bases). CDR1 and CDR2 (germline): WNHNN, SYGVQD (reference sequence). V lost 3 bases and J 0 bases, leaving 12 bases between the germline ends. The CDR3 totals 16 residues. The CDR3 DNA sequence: TGCGCCAGCAGTGATTCGAGCGGACGCTCCTACAATGAGCAGTTCTTC. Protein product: CASSDSSGRSYNEQFF.

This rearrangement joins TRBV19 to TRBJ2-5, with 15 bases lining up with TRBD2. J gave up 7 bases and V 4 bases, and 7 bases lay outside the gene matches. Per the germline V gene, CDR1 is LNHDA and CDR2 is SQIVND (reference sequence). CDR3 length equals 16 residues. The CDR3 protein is CASSTRMGLAGGTQYF. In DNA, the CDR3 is TGTGCCAGTAGTACCCGGATGGGACTAGCGGGAGGGACCCAGTACTTC.

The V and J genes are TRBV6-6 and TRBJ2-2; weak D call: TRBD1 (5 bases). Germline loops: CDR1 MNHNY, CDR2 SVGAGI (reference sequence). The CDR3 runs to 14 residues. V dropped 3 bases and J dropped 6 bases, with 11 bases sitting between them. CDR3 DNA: TGTGCCAGCAGTTATAGGGGAACGGCCGGGGAGCTGTTTTTT. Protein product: CASSYRGTAGELFF.

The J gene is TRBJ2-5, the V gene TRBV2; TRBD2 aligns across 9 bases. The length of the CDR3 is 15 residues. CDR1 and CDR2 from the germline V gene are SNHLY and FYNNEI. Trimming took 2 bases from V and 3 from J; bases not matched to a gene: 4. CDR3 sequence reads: CASSERLAGEETQYF. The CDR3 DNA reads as TGTGCCAGCAGTGAAAGATTAGCGGGAGAAGAGACCCAGTACTTC.

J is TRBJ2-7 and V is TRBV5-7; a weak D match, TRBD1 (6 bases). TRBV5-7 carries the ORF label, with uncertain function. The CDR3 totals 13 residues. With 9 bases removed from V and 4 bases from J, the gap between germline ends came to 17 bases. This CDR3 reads CAIDRDIMYEQYV. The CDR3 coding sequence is TGTGCCATAGACCGGGACATCATGTACGAGCAGTACGTC.

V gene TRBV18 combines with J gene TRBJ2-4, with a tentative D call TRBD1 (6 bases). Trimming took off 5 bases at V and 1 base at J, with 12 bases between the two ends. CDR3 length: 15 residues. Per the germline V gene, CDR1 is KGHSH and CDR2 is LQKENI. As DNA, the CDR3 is TGTGCCAGCTCAAGCGACAGGCCGGCCAAAAACATTCAGTACTTC. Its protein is CASSSDRPAKNIQYF.

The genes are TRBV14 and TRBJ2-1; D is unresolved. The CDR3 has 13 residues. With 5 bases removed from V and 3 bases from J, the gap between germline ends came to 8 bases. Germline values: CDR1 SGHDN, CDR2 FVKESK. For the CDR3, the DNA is TGTGCCAGCAGCACACAGAACTACAATGAGCAGTTCTTC. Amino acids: CASSTQNYNEQFF.

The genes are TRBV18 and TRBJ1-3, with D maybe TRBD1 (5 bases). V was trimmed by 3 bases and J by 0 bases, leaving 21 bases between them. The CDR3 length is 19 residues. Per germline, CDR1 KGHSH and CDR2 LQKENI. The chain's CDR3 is CASSPLAPSRTSSGNTIYF. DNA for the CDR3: TGTGCCAGCTCACCCCTTGCTCCATCCCGGACATCCTCTGGAAACACCATATATTTT.

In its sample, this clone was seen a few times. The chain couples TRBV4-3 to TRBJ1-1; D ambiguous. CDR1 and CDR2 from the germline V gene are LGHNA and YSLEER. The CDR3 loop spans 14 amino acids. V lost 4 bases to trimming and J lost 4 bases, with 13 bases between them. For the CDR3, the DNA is TGCGCCAGCAGCCGTGAGCCTACAGTCACTGAAGCTTTCTTT. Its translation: CASSREPTVTEAFF.

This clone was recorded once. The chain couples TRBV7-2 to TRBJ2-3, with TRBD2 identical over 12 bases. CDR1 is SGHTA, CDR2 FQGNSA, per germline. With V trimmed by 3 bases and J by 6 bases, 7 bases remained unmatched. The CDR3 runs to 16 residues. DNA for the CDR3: TGTGCCAGCAGCTTTCTAGCGGGAGGGCCGGGGGATACGCAGTATTTT. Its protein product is CASSFLAGGPGDTQYF.

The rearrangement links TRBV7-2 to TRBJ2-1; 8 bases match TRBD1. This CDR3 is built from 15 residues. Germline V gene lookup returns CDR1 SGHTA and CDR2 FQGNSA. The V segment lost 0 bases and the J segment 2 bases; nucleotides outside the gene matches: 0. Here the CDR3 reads CASSLARGPYNEQFF. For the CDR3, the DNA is TGTGCCAGCAGCTTAGCCAGGGGGCCCTACAATGAGCAGTTCTTC.

DNA of the CDR3: TGTGCCAGCAGACAGGGGGCCTACAATGAGCAGTTCTTC. This translates into CASRQGAYNEQFF. The chain uses TRBV6-6 and TRBJ2-1; 8 bases are a match to TRBD1. The CDR3 runs to 13 residues. After removal of 6 bases from V and 2 bases from J, the junction contained 0 bases not matched to a gene. CDR1 and CDR2 (germline): MNHNY, SVGAGI (reference sequence).

The CDR3 region is CSVAGRGTTQYF. CDR3 bases: TGCAGCGTCGCAGGACGGGGGACGACCCAGTACTTC. V gene TRBV29-1 combines with J gene TRBJ2-5; possibly TRBD2 for D (6 bases). The CDR3 contains 12 residues. Germline CDR1 and CDR2: SQVTM and ANQGSEA. With 6 bases removed from V and 7 bases from J, the gap between germline ends came to 15 bases.

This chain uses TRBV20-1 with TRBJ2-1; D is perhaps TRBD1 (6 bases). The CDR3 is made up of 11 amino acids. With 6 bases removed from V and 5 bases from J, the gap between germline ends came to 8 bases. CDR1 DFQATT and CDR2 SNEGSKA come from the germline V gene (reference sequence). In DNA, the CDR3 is TGCAGTGCCAGGACAGACAATGAGCAGTTCTTC. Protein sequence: CSARTDNEQFF.

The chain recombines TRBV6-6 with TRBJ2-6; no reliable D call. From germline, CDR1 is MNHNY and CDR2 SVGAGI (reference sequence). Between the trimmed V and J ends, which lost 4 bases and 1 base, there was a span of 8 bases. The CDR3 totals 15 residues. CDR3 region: CASSSLNSGANVLTF. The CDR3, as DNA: TGTGCCAGCAGTTCTCTTAATTCTGGGGCCAACGTCCTGACTTTC.

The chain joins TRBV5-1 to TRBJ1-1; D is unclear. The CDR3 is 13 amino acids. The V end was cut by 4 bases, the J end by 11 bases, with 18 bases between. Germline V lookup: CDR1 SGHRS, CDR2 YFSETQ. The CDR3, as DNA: TGCGCCAGCAGCGCAGGAGGAACGGAGTTGGCTTTCTTT. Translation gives CASSAGGTELAFF.

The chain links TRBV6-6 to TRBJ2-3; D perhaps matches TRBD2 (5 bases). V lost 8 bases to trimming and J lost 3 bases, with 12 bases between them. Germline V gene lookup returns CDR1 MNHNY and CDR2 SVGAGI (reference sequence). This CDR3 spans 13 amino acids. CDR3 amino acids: CASGGRRTDTQYF. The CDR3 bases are TGTGCCAGCGGAGGAAGAAGGACAGATACGCAGTATTTT.

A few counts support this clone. As DNA, the CDR3 is TGTGCCAGCAGGGGACTAGCGGGAGGGTCTCACTACAATGAGCAGTTCTTC. It translates to CASRGLAGGSHYNEQFF. The chain carries TRBV2 and TRBJ2-1; the match to TRBD2 covers 16 bases. The length of the CDR3 is 17 residues. From germline, CDR1 is SNHLY and CDR2 FYNNEI. The V and J ends lost 6 bases and 3 bases, in that order; junction bases with no gene match: 5.